This passage covers 12 T cell receptor beta chains from one sample sequenced in a study of T cell changes during pregnancy in multiple sclerosis. The repertoire was sequenced with immunoSEQ multiplex PCR; TCRdb's copy has only in-frame clones and lacks some. Among over 40,000 clones listed, around 89% were seen once. Here the sequenced sample was CD8+ T cells from peripheral blood mononuclear cells, taken after pregnancy. These receptor sequences come from a female donor in good health, enrolled as a control in a pregnancy study.

The chain has TRBV5-4 and TRBJ2-1, with TRBD2 identical over 9 bases. The CDR3 contains 15 residues. CDR1 SGHNT and CDR2 YYREEE come from the germline V gene (reference sequence). J gave up 2 bases and V 2 bases, and 2 bases lay outside the gene matches. The CDR3 is CASSFRGGAYNEQFF. Here the CDR3 DNA reads TGTGCCAGCAGCTTCCGCGGGGGGGCCTACAATGAGCAGTTCTTC.

The V and J genes are TRBV27 and TRBJ1-2; 9 nucleotides match TRBD1. Germline V CDR1 and CDR2: MNHEY, SMNVEV (reference sequence). After removal of 6 bases from V and 4 bases from J, the junction contained 9 bases not matched to a gene. CDR3 size: 15 residues. This CDR3 reads CASSSGTGIFYGYTF. The CDR3 bases are TGTGCCAGCAGCTCCGGGACAGGGATATTCTATGGCTACACCTTC.

This chain uses TRBV7-8 with TRBJ2-3, with TRBD1 matching 8 bases. CDR1 is SGHVS and CDR2 is FQNEAQ in the germline V gene. J lost 3 bases, V lost 5 bases, and 7 bases had no gene match. The CDR3 loop spans 15 amino acids. CDR3 sequence: CASSLGQGGTDTQYF. As DNA, the CDR3 is TGTGCCAGCAGCCTCGGACAGGGTGGGACAGATACGCAGTATTTT.

The chain is built from TRBV5-6 and TRBJ2-7, with TRBD2 matching over 8 bases. The CDR3 contains 14 residues. Germline CDR1 and CDR2: SGHDT and YYEEEE. The J segment lost 5 bases and the V segment lost 0 bases, leaving 4 bases of the junction unmatched. In DNA, the CDR3 is TGTGCCAGCAGCTTGGATAGCGGGGCCCACGAGCAGTACTTC. It yields the protein CASSLDSGAHEQYF.

J is TRBJ1-2 and V is TRBV7-9; no clear D gene. The V and J ends lost 3 bases and 0 bases respectively, with 11 bases between them. This CDR3 has 15 residues. Germline V gene sequence: CDR1 SEHNR, CDR2 FQNEAQ (reference sequence). The CDR3 DNA reads as TGTGCCAGCAGCTTTGTCCCAGGTCCTAACTATGGCTACACCTTC. This translates into CASSFVPGPNYGYTF.

V usage is TRBV9 and J usage is TRBJ2-5; 10 bases are a match to TRBD2. Germline lookup yields CDR1 SGDLS and CDR2 YYNGEE. V dropped 4 bases and J dropped 5; count of bases not matched to a gene: 8. The CDR3 covers 15 residues. The CDR3 sequence: CASSRGIAGGETQYF. CDR3 sequence (DNA): TGTGCCAGCAGCCGAGGTATAGCGGGGGGTGAGACCCAGTACTTC.

The chain carries TRBV21-1 and TRBJ2-7; no check of the table's D call, TRBD1, against the DNA was made. TRBV21-1 is a documented pseudogene. This CDR3 has 19 amino acids. The CDR3 loop reads CASSKRTAGQPFDAYEQYF. The CDR3 bases are TGTGCCAGCAGCAAAAGGACGGCGGGACAGCCGTTCGACGCCTACGAGCAGTACTTC.

The V call is TRBV5-1, the J call TRBJ2-1, with D perhaps matching TRBD1 (5 bases). Between the trimmed V and J ends, which lost 0 bases and 0 bases, there was a span of 7 bases. The CDR3 spans 15 residues. CDR1 is SGHRS, CDR2 YFSETQ, per germline. For the CDR3, the DNA is TGCGCCAGCAGCTTGGGGGGCAGCTCCTACAATGAGCAGTTCTTC. Amino acid sequence: CASSLGGSSYNEQFF. The variable domain in full, with the rest retrieved from reference TRBV5-1 and TRBJ2-1, is KAGVTQTPRYLIKTRGQQVTLSCSPISGHRSVSWYQQTPGQGLQFLFEYFSETQRNKGNFPGRFSGRQFSNSRSEMNVSTLELGDSALYLCASSLGGSSYNEQFFGPGTRLTVL.

V and J are TRBV5-4 and TRBJ2-5; TRBD2 is a possible D gene (6 bases). This CDR3 spans 13 amino acids. V lost 1 base to trimming and J lost 5 bases, with 9 bases between them. Germline CDR1 and CDR2: SGHNT and YYREEE (reference sequence). Here the CDR3 DNA reads TGTGCCAGCAGCTTGTACCGGGGGGAGACCCAGTACTTC. Amino acids: CASSLYRGETQYF.

CDR3: CASSLVTGLDGYTF. The CDR3 DNA reads as TGTGCCAGCAGCTTAGTTACAGGGCTTGATGGCTACACCTTC. V is TRBV7-9 and J is TRBJ1-2, with a tentative D call TRBD1 (6 bases). This CDR3 has 14 amino acids. Germline V gene sequence: CDR1 SEHNR, CDR2 FQNEAQ (reference sequence). Trimming shortened V by 1 base and J by 6 bases, and 12 bases separated the two germline ends.

This clone was seen just once. The genes are TRBV9 and TRBJ1-2; 7 bases match TRBD1. Germline V gives CDR1 SGDLS, CDR2 YYNGEE. Trimming cost V 3 bases and J 7 bases; bases outside gene matches: 3. This CDR3 region has 12 residues. In nucleotides, the CDR3 is TGTGCCAGCAGCGCGGGGACAGCTGGCTACACCTTC. Translation: CASSAGTAGYTF.

The chain uses TRBV6-1 and TRBJ2-5; D is ambiguous. Germline lookup yields CDR1 MNHNS and CDR2 SASEGT. CDR3 length equals 13 residues. Trimming took 8 bases from V and 5 from J, leaving 15 bases between them. The CDR3 loop reads CASGEKVTETQYF. Here the CDR3 DNA reads TGTGCCAGCGGAGAGAAAGTGACGGAGACCCAGTACTTC.